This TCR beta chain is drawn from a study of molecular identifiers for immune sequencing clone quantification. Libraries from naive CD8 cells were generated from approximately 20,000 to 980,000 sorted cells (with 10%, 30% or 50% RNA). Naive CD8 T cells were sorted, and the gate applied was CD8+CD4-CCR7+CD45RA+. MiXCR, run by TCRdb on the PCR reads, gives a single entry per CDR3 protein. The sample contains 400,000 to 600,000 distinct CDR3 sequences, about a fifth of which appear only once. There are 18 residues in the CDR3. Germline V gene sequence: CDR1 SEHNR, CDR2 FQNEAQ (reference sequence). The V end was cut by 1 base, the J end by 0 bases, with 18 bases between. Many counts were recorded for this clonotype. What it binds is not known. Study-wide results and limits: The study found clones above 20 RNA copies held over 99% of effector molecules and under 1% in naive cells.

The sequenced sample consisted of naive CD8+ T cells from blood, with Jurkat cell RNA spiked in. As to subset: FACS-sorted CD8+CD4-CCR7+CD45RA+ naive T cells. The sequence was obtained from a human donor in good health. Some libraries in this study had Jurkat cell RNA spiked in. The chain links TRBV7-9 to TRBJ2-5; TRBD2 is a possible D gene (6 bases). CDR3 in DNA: TGTGCCAGCAGCTTAGAGGCCCGGACTACCTGGTACCAAGAGACCCAGTACTTC. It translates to CASSLEARTTWYQETQYF. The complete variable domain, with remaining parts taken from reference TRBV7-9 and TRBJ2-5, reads DTGVSQNPRHKITKRGQNVTFRCDPISEHNRLYWYRQTLGQGPEFLTYFQNEAQLEKSRLLSDRFSAERPKGSFSTLEIQRTEQGDSAMYLCASSLEARTTWYQETQYFGPGTRLLVL.